This T cell receptor (beta chain) was obtained from a study of cytomegalovirus exposure and HLA in healthy donors. Study-wide background: There were approximately 400 genotyped donors. Of these, roughly 84% fell in the genetic ancestry cluster associated with self-reported Caucasian donors.

Use of 60 Vbeta and 13 Jbeta primers characterized the PCR. TCRdb keeps only in-frame clones here, not all; method: immunoSEQ multiplex PCR. The sample contains 150,000 to 200,000 clones, over 70% of which appear only once. In germline, CDR1 is SSHAT, CDR2 FNYEAQ (reference sequence). Trimming took 4 bases from V and 4 from J, leaving 9 bases between them. The CDR3 has 13 amino acids. The sample comprised PBMCs. V and J are TRBV7-7 and TRBJ2-3; tentative D call: TRBD1 (6 bases). The sequence was collected from a man aged 50-60 years in good health and CMV-seronegative. The DNA for the CDR3 is TGTGCCAGCAGCTATGGACAGTCAGATACGCAGTATTTT. Protein product: CASSYGQSDTQYF.